A selection of T cell receptor beta chains follows, all from one sample in a study of control samples from healthy donors and cancer patients. The method was immunoSEQ multiplex PCR; TCRdb's version includes in-frame clones alone and lacks a portion of them. The table has 190,000 or so clones, 85% to 95% seen once. Sequenced sample: blood. The origin of the receptors is a young man in good health. Both conserved end residues are part of each CDR3. Each record gives: V gene, clone size, D gene, J gene, CDR3 DNA, CDR3 protein. A D gene is named only where the DNA matches it firmly. For some rows the clone size is stated as once, few or many, or as a class when expanded; others skip it.

V: TRBV2
size: once
D: TRBD1
J: TRBJ1-3
DNA: TGTGCCAGCAGTGTAATCCAGGGACAGCAGGGAAACACCATATATTTT
CDR3: CASSVIQGQQGNTIYF

V: TRBV9
size: .
D: .
J: TRBJ2-7
DNA: TGTGCCAGCAGCGTAGGGGATCCCTACGAGCAGTACTTC
CDR3: CASSVGDPYEQYF

V: TRBV12-3/TRBV12-4
size: .
D: .
J: TRBJ1-2
DNA: TGTGCCAGCAGTTTAAGACAGCGAGATGGCTACACCTTC
CDR3: CASSLRQRDGYTF

V: TRBV19
size: few
D: .
J: TRBJ1-5
DNA: TGTGCCAGTAGTCCCCTTATGGGGGGCAATCAGCCCCAGCATTTT
CDR3: CASSPLMGGNQPQHF

V: TRBV12-3/TRBV12-4
size: .
D: .
J: TRBJ1-1
DNA: TGTGCCAGCAGTGTTTACGGTACTGAAGCTTTCTTT
CDR3: CASSVYGTEAFF

V: TRBV9
size: .
D: .
J: TRBJ1-1
DNA: TGTGCCACCTCGAGGACGGAGAACACTGAAGCTTTCTTT
CDR3: CATSRTENTEAFF

V: TRBV5-1
size: .
D: .
J: TRBJ2-1
DNA: TGCGCCAGCAGCTTGGAGGGTTTCAATGAGCAGTTCTTC
CDR3: CASSLEGFNEQFF

V: TRBV7-9
size: .
D: TRBD2
J: TRBJ2-1
DNA: TGTGCCAGCAGCTTAGGTGGGACTAGCCTATACTCCTACAATGAGCAGTTCTTC
CDR3: CASSLGGTSLYSYNEQFF

V: TRBV5-4
size: .
D: TRBD1
J: TRBJ2-7
DNA: TGTGCCAGCAGCACCGGGACAGCCACCTACGAGCAGTACTTC
CDR3: CASSTGTATYEQYF

V: TRBV6-6
size: .
D: .
J: TRBJ2-7
DNA: TGTGCCAGCAGTTTACAGGGCCGCGAGCAGTACTTC
CDR3: CASSLQGREQYF

V: TRBV27
size: .
D: .
J: TRBJ1-2
DNA: TGTGCCAGCTCCAGTGGTGGCTATGGCTACACCTTC
CDR3: CASSSGGYGYTF

V: TRBV6-6
size: .
D: TRBD1
J: TRBJ1-4
DNA: TGTGCCAGCAGCCCCGACGCCCCGGGACAGGGATCTAAGACTAATGAAAAACTGTTTTTT
CDR3: CASSPDAPGQGSKTNEKLFF

V: TRBV28
size: .
D: TRBD2
J: TRBJ2-7
DNA: TGTGCCAGTGGAGAACTAGCGGGGACCTACGAGCAGTACTTC
CDR3: CASGELAGTYEQYF

V: TRBV5-1
size: once
D: .
J: TRBJ2-7
DNA: TGCGCCAGCAGCTTGGGGGTGACGGAGCCTTCCTACGGGCAGTACTTC
CDR3: CASSLGVTEPSYGQYF

V: TRBV12-5
size: .
D: .
J: TRBJ2-3
DNA: TGTGCTAGTGGTTGGGACTCCGCCCGGGATACGCAGTATTTT
CDR3: CASGWDSARDTQYF

V: TRBV19
size: .
D: .
J: TRBJ2-6
DNA: TGTGCCAGTAGTATAGGGCTCTGGGGCTCTGGGGCCAACGTCCTGACTTTC
CDR3: CASSIGLWGSGANVLTF

V: TRBV5-1
size: .
D: .
J: TRBJ2-5
DNA: TGCGCCAGCAGCTTAAATGGTTGGGAGACCCAGTACTTC
CDR3: CASSLNGWETQYF

V: TRBV5-8
size: .
D: .
J: TRBJ2-5
DNA: TGTGCCAGCACCGAATTTTTAAGGGCACCTACCCAGTACTTC
CDR3: CASTEFLRAPTQYF

V: TRBV28
size: .
D: TRBD1
J: TRBJ1-2
DNA: TGTGCCAGCAGTCTCAACAGGGGGCTCGGCGGCTACACCTTC
CDR3: CASSLNRGLGGYTF

V: TRBV19
size: .
D: .
J: TRBJ2-3
DNA: TGTGCCAGTAGTATTGTCTATAGCACAGATACGCAGTATTTT
CDR3: CASSIVYSTDTQYF

V: TRBV9
size: .
D: .
J: TRBJ1-5
DNA: TGTGCCAGCAGCTTGGGTCCAGCTAGCAATCAGCCCCAGCATTTT
CDR3: CASSLGPASNQPQHF

V: TRBV30
size: .
D: .
J: TRBJ1-5
DNA: TGTGCCTGGAAAGCGGAGATCGGCAATCAGCCCCAGCATTTT
CDR3: CAWKAEIGNQPQHF

V: TRBV11-2
size: .
D: TRBD1
J: TRBJ1-6
DNA: TGTGCCAGCAGGAACAGGGGTGAGAATTCACCCCTCCACTTT
CDR3: CASRNRGENSPLHF

V: TRBV6-5
size: .
D: TRBD1
J: TRBJ1-2
DNA: TGTGCCAGCAGTCGGGACAGGGTCTCCTATGGCTACACCTTC
CDR3: CASSRDRVSYGYTF

V: TRBV4-1
size: .
D: TRBD1
J: TRBJ1-2
DNA: TGCGCCAGCAGCCAAGATGACAGGGGAGTTGGCTACACCTTC
CDR3: CASSQDDRGVGYTF

V: TRBV11-2
size: .
D: .
J: TRBJ2-5
DNA: TGTGCCAGCAGCTTACTACCGGGGCAAGAGACCCAGTACTTC
CDR3: CASSLLPGQETQYF

V: TRBV6-2/TRBV6-3
size: .
D: TRBD1
J: TRBJ1-3
DNA: TGTGCCAGCAGCCGGGACAGCATCTCTGGAAACACCATATATTTT
CDR3: CASSRDSISGNTIYF

V: TRBV7-6
size: .
D: TRBD1
J: TRBJ1-4
DNA: TGTGCCAGCAGCTTAGGTAACAACCGGGACAGTAATGAAAAACTGTTTTTT
CDR3: CASSLGNNRDSNEKLFF

V: TRBV25-1
size: .
D: .
J: TRBJ1-6
DNA: TGTGCCAGCAGTCTCCAGGGTATGAATTCACCCCTCCACTTT
CDR3: CASSLQGMNSPLHF

V: TRBV6-6
size: .
D: TRBD2
J: TRBJ2-2
DNA: TGTGCCAGCAGTTACCTAGCGGGGAACACCGGGGAGCTGTTTTTT
CDR3: CASSYLAGNTGELFF

V: TRBV28
size: .
D: .
J: TRBJ1-1
DNA: TGTGCCAGCAGTTTTCCCACCCGAGACGCTGAAGCTTTCTTT
CDR3: CASSFPTRDAEAFF

V: TRBV27
size: .
D: .
J: TRBJ2-1
DNA: TGTGCCAGCAGTTCGGGACTTGGGGGCAATGAGCAGTTCTTC
CDR3: CASSSGLGGNEQFF

V: TRBV28
size: .
D: .
J: TRBJ1-6
DNA: TGTGCCAGCATTATAGGGAACTATAATTCACCCCTCCACTTT
CDR3: CASIIGNYNSPLHF

V: TRBV25-1
size: .
D: .
J: TRBJ2-7
DNA: TGTGCCAGCAGTGAATATTCGTGGGGGGACTACGAGCAGTACTTC
CDR3: CASSEYSWGDYEQYF

V: TRBV5-1
size: .
D: .
J: TRBJ2-3
DNA: TGCGCCAGCAGCTTGGGCCAACTCACAGATACGCAGTATTTT
CDR3: CASSLGQLTDTQYF

V: TRBV10-3
size: .
D: .
J: TRBJ1-2
DNA: TGTGCCTCCGCGGGGGGTGGCTATGGCTACACCTTC
CDR3: CASAGGGYGYTF

V: TRBV5-4
size: .
D: .
J: TRBJ2-3
DNA: TGTGCCAGCAGCCCATCATGGGTTGGGGGGCGGGATACGCAGTATTTT
CDR3: CASSPSWVGGRDTQYF

V: TRBV18
size: once
D: TRBD1
J: TRBJ2-5
DNA: TGTGCCAGCTCACCACTAGGACAGGGGGCCGTTGAGACCCAGTACTTC
CDR3: CASSPLGQGAVETQYF

V: TRBV2
size: .
D: .
J: TRBJ2-7
DNA: TGTGCCAGCACCGTTTCCTACGAGCAGTACTTC
CDR3: CASTVSYEQYF

V: TRBV10-3
size: .
D: .
J: TRBJ1-2
DNA: TGTGCCATCAGCGAAGACGAGGAAGTAAATGGCTACACCTTC
CDR3: CAISEDEEVNGYTF

V: TRBV4-1
size: .
D: .
J: TRBJ1-1
DNA: TGCGCCAGCAGCCAAGGGGGTGAAGCTTTCTTT
CDR3: CASSQGGEAFF

V: TRBV27
size: .
D: .
J: TRBJ1-3
DNA: TGTGCCAGCAGTTTCCCCGTCGGGACTGCTGGAAACACCATATATTTT
CDR3: CASSFPVGTAGNTIYF

V: TRBV11-2
size: .
D: .
J: TRBJ2-2
DNA: TGTGCCAGCACCCCTTCGAACACCGGGGAGCTGTTTTTT
CDR3: CASTPSNTGELFF

V: TRBV10-2
size: .
D: TRBD1
J: TRBJ1-6
DNA: TGCGCCAGTAAACGACAGGGGGAATCACCCCTCCACTTT
CDR3: CASKRQGESPLHF

V: TRBV30
size: .
D: .
J: TRBJ1-1
DNA: TGTGCCTGGAATCAGGGGAACACTGAAGCTTTCTTT
CDR3: CAWNQGNTEAFF

V: TRBV9
size: .
D: TRBD2
J: TRBJ2-3
DNA: TGTGCCAGCAGTCGGAGCGGGGGGGCGTTTACAGATACGCAGTATTTT
CDR3: CASSRSGGAFTDTQYF

V: TRBV18
size: .
D: .
J: TRBJ2-3
DNA: TGTGCCAGCTCCCCCCGGGGGGCAAGCACAGATACGCAGTATTTT
CDR3: CASSPRGASTDTQYF

V: TRBV18
size: .
D: .
J: TRBJ1-5
DNA: TGTGCCAGCTCACCCGTTAAAGGTAATCAGCCCCAGCATTTT
CDR3: CASSPVKGNQPQHF

V: TRBV24-1
size: .
D: .
J: TRBJ1-5
DNA: TGTGCCACCAGTGACCGGACGGAGGGAGGGCAGCCCCAGCATTTT
CDR3: CATSDRTEGGQPQHF

V: TRBV28
size: .
D: .
J: TRBJ2-3
DNA: TGTGCCAGCAGTCCATGGGTGGGTAGCACAGATACGCAGTATTTT
CDR3: CASSPWVGSTDTQYF